This T cell receptor beta chain stems from a study of CXCR3-negative and CXCR3-positive naive CD8 T cells. Study results and limitations: Naive CXCR3-positive cells had TRB CDR3s more hydrophobic than those of CXCR3-negative naive cells. Expression of CXCR3 was partially reduced after cryopreservation, and fresh PBMCs were used in most assays. Memory cells diverged, while naive CXCR3-positive and CXCR3-negative cells had similar TRBV-TRBJ usage.

Points on this clonotype: As yet, its antigen is unknown.

Germline V gene lookup returns CDR1 MNHEY and CDR2 SVGEGT. The CDR3 spans 13 residues. The authors prepared UMI-labeled TRB cDNA libraries by 5' RACE. TCRdb re-called the 5' RACE reads; every CDR3 protein appears as one record, without DNA. This sample's table has roughly 120,000 distinct CDR3 sequences. By phenotype, naive CD8+ T cells were CD45RO-CCR7+CD27+CD95-. This TCR derives from a human donor in good health. Some clones in this sample may be carry-over from other donors' samples. The chain uses TRBV6-2 or TRBV6-3 and TRBJ1-1. The specimen was naive CXCR3+ CD8+ T cells from blood. Subset in this sample: CD45RO-CCR7+CD27+CD95- naive CD8+ T cells expressing CXCR3 (TNR3+). This CDR3 reads CASRRTENTEAFF.